This T cell receptor (beta chain) was sequenced during a study of blood T cells in healthy people across ages. Study background: Roughly one uniquely barcoded beta molecule per two T cells was captured. Overall study findings and caveats: The unknown donor CMV status may have confounded expanded clonotype changes. Measured against age, TCR beta diversity per million T cells decreased in a roughly linear manner.

Germline loops: CDR1 SGHRS, CDR2 YFSETQ. The CDR3 contains 16 residues. Alongside a J-beta primer mix, a sample-barcoded 5' primer served in a second PCR lasting about 7 to 12 cycles. Each CDR3 protein gets one entry after TCRdb re-called the 5' RACE reads with MiXCR. Found here are about 1,500,000 distinct CDR3 sequences, under 30% of them singletons; the top ten hold 7.7%. This clonotype was counted only a few times. The antigen is not known. Mismatch with germline at one junction end may stem from a read error. Each sample yielded at least 6 micrograms of PBMC total RNA. The sample consisted of blood. The rearrangement joins TRBV5-1 to TRBJ2-1; TRBD2 aligns across 9 bases. This clonotype was sampled from a woman in her twenties or thirties in good health. The CDR3 coding sequence is TGCTCCAGCAGCTTTGGAGCGGGAGGATCCTACAATGAGCAGTTCTTC. It encodes CSSSFGAGGSYNEQFF.